This T cell receptor (beta chain) was sequenced in a study of T cells after yellow fever vaccination. TCR cDNA was made by 5'RACE template switching, adding a universal primer site and UMIs. TCRdb ran MiXCR on the 5' RACE reads and lists one entry per CDR3 protein. Here the sample spans 250,000 or so distinct CDR3 sequences, about 3.7% being singletons. Per the germline V gene, CDR1 is LGHDT and CDR2 is YNNKEL (reference sequence). V was pared by 6 bases and J by 7 bases, with 17 bases of the junction left unmatched. The CDR3 is made up of 17 amino acids. Findings of the study overall: Peaking on day 5 versus 15, the secondary response was faster but weaker. Post-booster repertoires contained most primary-vaccination clones again (about 95% CD4, 85% to 90% CD8).

This clonotype was detected ten times or more. Its antigen remains unknown. The V call is TRBV3-1, the J call TRBJ1-4; 7 positions agree with TRBD1. The TCR was taken from a man aged 18 to 29 who received the YFV17D yellow fever vaccine. Sequencing was performed on PBMCs, taken 15 days after the yellow fever booster vaccination. CDR3 protein: CASREGRTGSGGEKLFF. Here the CDR3 DNA reads TGTGCCAGCAGGGAAGGCAGGACAGGCTCCGGAGGTGAAAAACTGTTTTTT.